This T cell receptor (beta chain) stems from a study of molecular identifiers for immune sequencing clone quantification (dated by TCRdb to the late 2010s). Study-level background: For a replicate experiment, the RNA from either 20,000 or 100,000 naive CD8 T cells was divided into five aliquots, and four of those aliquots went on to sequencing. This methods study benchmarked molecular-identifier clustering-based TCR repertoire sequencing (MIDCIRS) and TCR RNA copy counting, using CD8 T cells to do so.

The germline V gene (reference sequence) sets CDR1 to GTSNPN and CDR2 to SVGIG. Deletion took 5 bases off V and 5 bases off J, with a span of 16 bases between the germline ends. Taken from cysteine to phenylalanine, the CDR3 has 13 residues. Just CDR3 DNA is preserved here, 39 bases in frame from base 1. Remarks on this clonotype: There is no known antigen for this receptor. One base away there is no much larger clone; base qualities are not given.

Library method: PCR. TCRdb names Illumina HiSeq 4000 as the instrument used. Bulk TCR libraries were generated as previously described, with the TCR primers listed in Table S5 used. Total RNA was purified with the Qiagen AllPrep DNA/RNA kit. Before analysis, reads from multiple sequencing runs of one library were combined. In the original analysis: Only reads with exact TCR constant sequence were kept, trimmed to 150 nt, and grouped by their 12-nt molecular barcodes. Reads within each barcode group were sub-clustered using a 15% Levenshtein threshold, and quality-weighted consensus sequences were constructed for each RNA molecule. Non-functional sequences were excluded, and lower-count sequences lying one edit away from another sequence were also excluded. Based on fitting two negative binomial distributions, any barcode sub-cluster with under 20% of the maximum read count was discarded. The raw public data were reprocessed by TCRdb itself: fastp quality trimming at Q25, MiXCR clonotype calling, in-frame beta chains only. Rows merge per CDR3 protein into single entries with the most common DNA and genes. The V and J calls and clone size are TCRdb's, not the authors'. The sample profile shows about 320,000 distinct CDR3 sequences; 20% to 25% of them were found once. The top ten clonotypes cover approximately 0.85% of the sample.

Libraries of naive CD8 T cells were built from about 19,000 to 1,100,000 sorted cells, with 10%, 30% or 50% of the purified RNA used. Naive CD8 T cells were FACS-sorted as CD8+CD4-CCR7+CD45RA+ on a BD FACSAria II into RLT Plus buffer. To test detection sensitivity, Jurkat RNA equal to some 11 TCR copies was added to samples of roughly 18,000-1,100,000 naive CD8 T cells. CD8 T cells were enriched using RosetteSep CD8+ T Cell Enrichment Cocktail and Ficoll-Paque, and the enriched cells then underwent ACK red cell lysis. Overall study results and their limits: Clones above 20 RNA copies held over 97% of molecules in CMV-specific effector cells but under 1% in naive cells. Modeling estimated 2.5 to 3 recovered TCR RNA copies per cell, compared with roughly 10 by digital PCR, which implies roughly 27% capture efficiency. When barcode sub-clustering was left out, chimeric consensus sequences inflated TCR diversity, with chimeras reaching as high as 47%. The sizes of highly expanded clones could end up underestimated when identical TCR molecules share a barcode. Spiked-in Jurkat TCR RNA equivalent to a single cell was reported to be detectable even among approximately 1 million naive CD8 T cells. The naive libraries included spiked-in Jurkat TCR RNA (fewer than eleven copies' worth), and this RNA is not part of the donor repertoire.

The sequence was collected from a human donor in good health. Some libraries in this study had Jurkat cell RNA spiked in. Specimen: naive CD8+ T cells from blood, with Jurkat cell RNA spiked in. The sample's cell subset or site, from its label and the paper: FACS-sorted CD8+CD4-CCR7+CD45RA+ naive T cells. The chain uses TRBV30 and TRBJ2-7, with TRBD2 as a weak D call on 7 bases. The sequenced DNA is TGTGCCTGGGGCGGAGGGGGGGTTGACGAGCAGTACTTC. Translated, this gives CAWGGGGVDEQYF.